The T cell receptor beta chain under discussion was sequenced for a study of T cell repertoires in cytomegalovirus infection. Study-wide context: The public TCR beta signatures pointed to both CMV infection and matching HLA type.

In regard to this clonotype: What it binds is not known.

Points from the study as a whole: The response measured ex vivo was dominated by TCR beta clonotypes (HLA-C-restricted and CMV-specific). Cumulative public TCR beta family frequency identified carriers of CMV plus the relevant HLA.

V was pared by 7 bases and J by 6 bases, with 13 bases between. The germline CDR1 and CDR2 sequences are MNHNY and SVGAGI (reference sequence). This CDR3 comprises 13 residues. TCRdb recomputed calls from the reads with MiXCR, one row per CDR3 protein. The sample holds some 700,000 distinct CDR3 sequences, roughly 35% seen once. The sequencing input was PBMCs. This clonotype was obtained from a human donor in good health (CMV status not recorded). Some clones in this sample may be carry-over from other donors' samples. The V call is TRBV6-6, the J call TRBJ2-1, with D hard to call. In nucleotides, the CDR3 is TGTGCCAGCAACCTACCCTCCGGCAATGAGCAGTTCTTC. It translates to CASNLPSGNEQFF.